This is a list of T cell receptor beta chains from one sample in a study of early T cells in non-severe SARS-CoV-2 infection. TCRdb called the 5' RACE reads again in MiXCR, with one record for every CDR3 protein. The data hold 70,000 to 90,000 distinct CDR3 sequences, with around a sixth observed a single time. The sequenced material came from whole blood. Receptors were obtained from an adult who was a healthcare worker with PCR-confirmed SARS-CoV-2 infection or an uninfected control (not recorded which). The CDR3 runs from the conserved cysteine through the conserved F or W. Fields, in order: V gene, CDR3 length, D gene, clone size, J gene, CDR3 protein, CDR3 DNA. D genes are given only for firm matches. Size is omitted from some rows. Given values are once, few, many or a class for expanded clones.

>TRBV3-1|12|NA|many|TRBJ1-3
CASSPSGNTIYF
TGTGCCAGCAGCCCCTCTGGAAACACCATATATTTT
>TRBV2|12|TRBD1|NA|TRBJ2-7
CAGSAGTVGQYF
TGTGCCGGCAGTGCCGGGACAGTTGGGCAGTACTTC
>TRBV5-1|15|NA|NA|TRBJ1-3
CASSLVTGAGNTIYF
TGCGCCAGCAGCTTGGTTACGGGGGCTGGAAACACCATATATTTT
>TRBV4-1|15|NA|NA|TRBJ2-5
CASSREGTVQETQYF
TGCGCCAGCAGCCGAGAAGGAACAGTACAAGAGACCCAGTACTTC
>TRBV25-1|19|TRBD2|NA|TRBJ2-1
CASSPFLAGKGGSYNEQFF
TGTGCCAGCAGCCCTTTCCTAGCGGGGAAGGGGGGCTCCTACAATGAGCAGTTCTTC
>TRBV19|15|TRBD1|NA|TRBJ2-7
CASSRTGGSSYEQYF
TGTGCCAGTAGTAGGACAGGGGGCTCTAGCTACGAGCAGTACTTC
>TRBV12-3/TRBV12-4|17|TRBD2|NA|TRBJ2-5
CASSPLRGGGLQETQYF
TGTGCCAGCAGCCCCTTGAGAGGCGGGGGGCTCCAAGAGACCCAGTACTTC
>TRBV3-1|15|NA|few|TRBJ2-7
CASSQASDASYEQYF
TGTGCCAGCAGCCAAGCTTCGGACGCCTCCTACGAGCAGTACTTC
>TRBV12-5|13|NA|NA|TRBJ2-5
CASGLAVQETQYF
TGTGCTAGTGGTTTGGCAGTCCAAGAGACCCAGTACTTC
>TRBV7-6|14|TRBD1|few|TRBJ2-1
CASSPWDSYNEQFF
TGTGCCAGCAGCCCCTGGGACAGCTACAATGAGCAGTTCTTC
>TRBV5-6|16|NA|NA|TRBJ1-5
CASSLAPGRGNQPQHF
TGTGCCAGCAGCTTGGCCCCAGGCCGGGGCAATCAGCCCCAGCATTTT
>TRBV11-3|15|TRBD1|NA|TRBJ2-7
CASSLTGENPYEQYF
TGTGCCAGCAGCTTGACAGGGGAGAACCCCTACGAGCAGTACTTC
>TRBV15|14|NA|many|TRBJ1-4
CATSRDRGREKLFF
TGTGCCACCAGCAGAGATCGGGGGCGGGAAAAACTGTTTTTT
>TRBV7-3|14|NA|few|TRBJ2-7
CASSLDSDTYEQYF
TGTGCCAGCAGCTTAGACAGCGATACCTACGAGCAGTACTTC
>TRBV20-1|13|TRBD2|NA|TRBJ2-7
CSALAGGPLPQYF
TGCAGTGCCTTAGCGGGAGGGCCTCTCCCGCAGTACTTC
>TRBV6-6|15|NA|many|TRBJ1-5
CASSYSNPRNQPQHF
TGTGCCAGCAGTTACTCGAACCCACGTAATCAGCCCCAGCATTTT
>TRBV7-9|14|NA|many|TRBJ1-5
CASSLAGSHQPQHF
TGTGCCAGCAGCTTAGCGGGGAGCCATCAGCCCCAGCATTTT
>TRBV7-9|14|TRBD2|few|TRBJ2-3
CASSGTSSTDTQYF
TGTGCCAGCAGTGGGACTAGCAGCACAGATACGCAGTATTTT
>TRBV24-1|15|NA|few|TRBJ2-1
CATSDLTGVINEQFF
TGTGCCACCAGTGATTTGACAGGCGTCATCAATGAGCAGTTCTTC
>TRBV30|12|NA|NA|TRBJ2-3
CAWSVHVMAQYF
TGTGCCTGGAGTGTACATGTTATGGCGCAGTATTTT
>TRBV29-1|11|TRBD1|few|TRBJ1-1
CSAPTGAEAFF
TGCAGCGCTCCCACAGGGGCTGAAGCTTTCTTT
>TRBV27|15|TRBD2|NA|TRBJ2-7
CASSFSPSGNYEQYF
TGTGCCAGCAGTTTTTCGCCTAGCGGGAACTACGAGCAGTACTTC
>TRBV6-2/TRBV6-3|13|NA|many|TRBJ2-3
CASQPDYTDTQYF
TGTGCCAGCCAGCCAGACTACACAGATACGCAGTATTTT
>TRBV28|14|NA|NA|TRBJ2-5
CATTQNIGRETQYF
TGTGCCACGACCCAAAATATTGGGCGAGAGACCCAGTACTTC
>TRBV6-5|16|TRBD2|few|TRBJ2-7
CASRDSSGTSSYEQYF
TGTGCCAGCAGAGATTCTAGCGGCACAAGCTCCTACGAGCAGTACTTC
>TRBV20-1|15|NA|many|TRBJ1-2
CSARGFDRWAIGYTF
TGCAGTGCTAGGGGGTTTGACAGGTGGGCGATTGGCTACACCTTC
>TRBV29-1|13|NA|NA|TRBJ2-5
CSVDSGHQETQYF
TGCAGCGTAGATAGCGGCCACCAAGAGACCCAGTACTTC
>TRBV12-3/TRBV12-4|14|TRBD2|few|TRBJ2-5
CASSLKRGGGTQYF
TGTGCCAGCAGTTTAAAGCGGGGGGGCGGGACCCAGTACTTC
>TRBV3-1|12|NA|NA|TRBJ1-2
CASSQARDGYTF
TGTGCCAGCAGCCAAGCAAGGGATGGCTACACCTTC
>TRBV6-6|16|TRBD1|NA|TRBJ1-5
CASSFPPGQGGQPQHF
TGTGCCAGCAGTTTCCCACCGGGACAGGGAGGTCAGCCCCAGCATTTT
>TRBV6-5|16|TRBD1|NA|TRBJ2-1
CASSYSNRGLYNEQFF
TGTGCCAGCAGTTACTCAAACAGGGGGCTGTACAATGAGCAGTTCTTC
>TRBV14|17|TRBD2|medium-sized|TRBJ2-1
CASSPPYGRAVYNEQFF
TGTGCCAGCAGCCCCCCATACGGGAGGGCCGTCTACAATGAGCAGTTCTTC
>TRBV20-1|13|NA|few|TRBJ2-3
CSASPGLPDTQYF
TGCAGTGCCTCCCCCGGGCTGCCAGATACGCAGTATTTT
>TRBV18|18|NA|NA|TRBJ2-6
CASSPPRVRQTGANVLTF
TGTGCCAGCTCACCACCCAGGGTTCGTCAGACTGGGGCCAACGTCCTGACTTTC
>TRBV5-1|14|NA|many|TRBJ2-3
CASRQGASTDTQYF
TGCGCCAGCAGACAGGGTGCTAGCACAGATACGCAGTATTTT
>TRBV27|14|NA|NA|TRBJ2-7
CASSFSLGLYEQYF
TGTGCCAGCAGTTTCTCGCTGGGACTCTACGAGCAGTACTTC
>TRBV28|12|NA|NA|TRBJ1-1
CASSLSVAEAFF
TGTGCCAGCAGTTTATCGGTAGCTGAAGCTTTCTTT
>TRBV9|16|NA|NA|TRBJ1-6
CASSVGQSSYNSPLHF
TGTGCCAGCAGCGTAGGGCAGAGCTCCTATAATTCACCCCTCCACTTT
>TRBV7-6|17|NA|few|TRBJ2-3
CASSPRDRTLRTDTQYF
TGTGCCAGCAGCCCTAGGGATCGTACCTTACGCACAGATACGCAGTATTTT
>TRBV6-1|15|NA|few|TRBJ2-7
CASSESPAVAYEQYF
TGTGCCAGCAGTGAATCCCCAGCTGTAGCCTACGAGCAGTACTTC
>TRBV5-1|13|NA|NA|TRBJ1-5
CASSLTEGQPQHF
TGCGCCAGCAGCCTAACAGAGGGTCAGCCCCAGCATTTT
>TRBV24-1|14|NA|NA|TRBJ2-3
CATSRGLETDTQYF
TGTGCCACCAGCAGAGGGCTTGAGACAGATACGCAGTATTTT
>TRBV20-1|15|TRBD2|NA|TRBJ2-1
CSAYPGTSGGNEQFF
TGCAGTGCTTACCCCGGGACTAGCGGGGGTAATGAGCAGTTCTTC
>TRBV7-2|10|NA|NA|TRBJ2-5
CASSEETQYF
TGTGCCAGCAGCGAAGAGACCCAGTACTTC
>TRBV13|15|TRBD2|NA|TRBJ2-5
CASSSTSGTQETQYF
TGTGCCAGCAGCTCGACTAGCGGGACACAAGAGACCCAGTACTTC
>TRBV6-2/TRBV6-3|14|NA|many|TRBJ1-1
CASTLLRQNTEAFF
TGTGCCAGCACCCTCCTTAGACAGAACACTGAAGCTTTCTTT
>TRBV7-2|15|TRBD2|few|TRBJ2-1
CASSSTSGRMDEQFF
TGTGCCAGCAGTTCGACTAGCGGGAGGATGGATGAGCAGTTCTTC